One sample yielded the 17 T cell receptor beta chains listed below, sequenced in a study of blood T cell repertoires in COVID-19. Data came from immunoSEQ multiplex PCR; TCRdb stores just in-frame clones and leaves some out. The data hold approximately 98,000 clones, with about 81% observed a single time. Sequencing used peripheral blood. The receptors shown here come from a man older than 75 with acute or convalescent COVID-19.

Only one count was recorded for this clone. The chain links TRBV7-9 to TRBJ1-1; 7 bases match TRBD1. The CDR3 spans 15 residues. The V gene end was trimmed by 4 bases and the J gene end by 4 bases; junction bases not matched to a gene: 9. Germline V gives CDR1 SEHNR, CDR2 FQNEAQ (reference sequence). In DNA, the CDR3 is TGTGCCAGCAGCTCTAGACAGGGTCTTAGCACTGAAGCTTTCTTT. Amino acid sequence: CASSSRQGLSTEAFF.

The genes are TRBV7-8 and TRBJ1-1, with TRBD1 matching 7 bases. Trimming at V came to 5 bases and at J to 4 bases, leaving 22 bases not matched to a gene. The germline gives CDR1 SGHVS, CDR2 FQNEAQ. This CDR3 has 19 amino acids. The CDR3 here is CASSQGGAQGPISGTEAFF. The CDR3 nucleotides are TGTGCCAGCAGCCAGGGGGGGGCTCAAGGTCCGATCTCTGGCACTGAAGCTTTCTTT.

J is TRBJ1-6 and V is TRBV7-7; 7 bases agree with TRBD1. CDR3 length: 16 amino acids. The V and J ends lost 7 bases and 4 bases, in that order; junction bases with no gene match: 10. Per the germline V gene, CDR1 is SSHAT and CDR2 is FNYEAQ (reference sequence). Here the CDR3 DNA reads TGTGCCAGCACCCTCTCGCTGGGACAGTATAATTCACCCCTCCACTTT. Amino acids: CASTLSLGQYNSPLHF.

V gene TRBV6-5 combines with J gene TRBJ2-1, with TRBD2 matching 8 bases. The CDR3 spans 14 residues. Trimming at V came to 7 bases and at J to 2 bases, leaving 4 bases not matched to a gene. CDR1 and CDR2 from the germline V gene are MNHEY and SVGAGI. The CDR3 DNA is TGTGCCAGCAAGGCGGGACTAGCCTACAATGAGCAGTTCTTC. This codes for CASKAGLAYNEQFF.

CDR3 DNA: TGTGCCAGCAGCACTACAGGGGTCTCCGGAAACACCATATATTTT. This encodes CASSTTGVSGNTIYF. This chain uses TRBV9 with TRBJ1-3; 7 bases agree with TRBD1. CDR1 is SGDLS and CDR2 is YYNGEE in the germline V gene. V gave up 4 bases and J gave up 4 bases; unmatched junction bases: 8. CDR3 length equals 15 residues. Drawing the rest from reference TRBV9 and TRBJ1-3, the complete variable domain is DSGVTQTPKHLITATGQRVTLRCSPRSGDLSVYWYQQSLDQGLQFLIQYYNGEERAKGNILERFSAQQFPDLHSELNLSSLELGDSALYFCASSTTGVSGNTIYFGEGSWLTVV.

This chain uses TRBV6-5 with TRBJ1-6, with TRBD1 identical over 7 bases. V dropped 3 bases and J dropped 7; count of bases not matched to a gene: 9. Germline-derived CDR1 and CDR2 are MNHEY and SVGAGI. There are 16 residues in the CDR3. In DNA form, the CDR3 reads TGTGCCAGCAGTTATCTGACAGGGCGAAAGAATTCACCCCTCCACTTT. Translation gives CASSYLTGRKNSPLHF.

This clone occurred once. The chain has TRBV19 and TRBJ1-5; D gene unclear. The CDR3 extends over 18 amino acids. Germline V gives CDR1 LNHDA, CDR2 SQIVND (reference sequence). V lost 5 bases and J lost 0, with 20 bases in between. The DNA for the CDR3 is TGTGCCAGTAGTCGTGGGAGGAGGGCGGAATATAGCAATCAGCCCCAGCATTTT. Its translation is CASSRGRRAEYSNQPQHF.

This rearrangement joins TRBV24-1 to TRBJ2-7, with 7 nucleotides matching TRBD1. Per the germline V gene, CDR1 is KGHDR and CDR2 is SFDVKD. With 2 bases clipped from V and 1 base from J, the junction kept 4 bases outside the gene matches. The CDR3 has 15 residues. The CDR3 bases are TGTGCCACCAGTGATTCCAAGACAGGGTCCTACGAGCAGTACTTC. Residues: CATSDSKTGSYEQYF.

The rearrangement joins TRBV5-1 to TRBJ1-6, with 8 bases aligning to TRBD1. This CDR3 comprises 14 residues. With 4 bases clipped from V and 10 bases from J, the junction kept 7 bases outside the gene matches. In germline, CDR1 is SGHRS, CDR2 YFSETQ. The CDR3 is CASSQDREGSPLHF. CDR3 DNA: TGCGCCAGCAGCCAGGACAGGGAAGGCTCACCCCTCCACTTT.

The chain employs TRBV7-9 and TRBJ2-1, with TRBD2 matching 7 bases. V gave up 1 base and J gave up 4 bases; unmatched junction bases: 13. CDR1 and CDR2 (germline): SEHNR, FQNEAQ (reference sequence). This CDR3 spans 18 amino acids. The CDR3 nucleotides are TGTGCCAGCAGCTTAGGGCCCCCTGACGGGGGGTTATACAATGAGCAGTTCTTC. Residues: CASSLGPPDGGLYNEQFF.

CDR3 in amino acids: CASSLTGAEQETQYF. The CDR3 DNA reads TGCGCCAGCAGCCTTACAGGGGCGGAACAAGAGACCCAGTACTTC. The gene calls are TRBV5-1 and TRBJ2-5, with 7 bases that match TRBD1. V gave up 4 bases and J gave up 2 bases; unmatched junction bases: 8. The CDR3 extends over 15 amino acids. Germline assignment: CDR1 SGHRS and CDR2 YFSETQ.

The chain employs TRBV7-9 and TRBJ1-2; D might be TRBD1 (6 bases). Germline-derived CDR1 and CDR2 are SEHNR and FQNEAQ (reference sequence). CDR3 size: 16 residues. V was cut by 5 bases and J by 4 bases, with 20 bases left in between. DNA of the CDR3: TGTGCCAGCAGCCCCAGGGGCGCAGTCGATGTCTATGGCTACACCTTC. It specifies CASSPRGAVDVYGYTF.

The chain has TRBV4-1 and TRBJ2-2, with D uncertain. This CDR3 is built from 15 residues. V dropped 0 bases and J dropped 1 base, with 6 bases sitting between them. CDR1 and CDR2 (germline): MGHRA, YSYEKL. The CDR3 DNA reads TGCGCCAGCAGCCAAGAGACTTTGAACACCGGGGAGCTGTTTTTT. As protein: CASSQETLNTGELFF.

The CDR3 is CASRPGTSGPGKQYF. The CDR3 DNA is TGTGCCAGCAGACCCGGGACTAGCGGTCCGGGAAAGCAGTACTTC. This chain connects TRBV27 to TRBJ2-7; 11 bases match TRBD2. This CDR3 region has 15 residues. CDR1 and CDR2 (germline): MNHEY, SMNVEV (reference sequence). J gave up 8 bases and V 6 bases, and 12 bases lay outside the gene matches.

The V gene is TRBV19, the J gene TRBJ2-1; TRBD2 aligns across 11 bases. The CDR3 contains 14 residues. V lost 3 bases, J lost 10 bases, and 5 bases stayed unmatched. The V gene's germline CDR1 is LNHDA and CDR2 SQIVND (reference sequence). CDR3 DNA sequence: TGTGCCAGTAGTATTCCTCGACTAGCGGGAGAGCAGTTCTTC. Protein: CASSIPRLAGEQFF.

V usage is TRBV2 and J usage is TRBJ1-3, with D maybe TRBD1 (5 bases). CDR1 and CDR2 (germline): SNHLY, FYNNEI. V was clipped by 8 bases and J by 4 bases, with 9 bases between them. The CDR3 is 12 residues long. CDR3 protein: CASVGGGNTIYF. The CDR3, as DNA: TGTGCCAGCGTTGGGGGGGGAAACACCATATATTTT. Looking up the rest from reference TRBV2 and TRBJ1-3 gives the full variable domain: EPEVTQTPSHQVTQMGQEVILRCVPISNHLYFYWYRQILGQKVEFLVSFYNNEISEKSEIFDDQFSVERPDGSNFTLKIRSTKLEDSAMYFCASVGGGNTIYFGEGSWLTVV.

This clone showed up just a few times. The chain couples TRBV6-2 or TRBV6-3 to TRBJ1-5, with D possibly being TRBD1 (6 bases). The CDR3 loop spans 15 amino acids. Germline assignment: CDR1 MNHEY and CDR2 SVGEGT. V lost 2 bases to trimming and J lost 4 bases, with 12 bases between them. CDR3 nucleotides: TGTGCCAGCAGTTACACCCAGGGGCTGAATCAGCCCCAGCATTTT. It yields the protein CASSYTQGLNQPQHF.